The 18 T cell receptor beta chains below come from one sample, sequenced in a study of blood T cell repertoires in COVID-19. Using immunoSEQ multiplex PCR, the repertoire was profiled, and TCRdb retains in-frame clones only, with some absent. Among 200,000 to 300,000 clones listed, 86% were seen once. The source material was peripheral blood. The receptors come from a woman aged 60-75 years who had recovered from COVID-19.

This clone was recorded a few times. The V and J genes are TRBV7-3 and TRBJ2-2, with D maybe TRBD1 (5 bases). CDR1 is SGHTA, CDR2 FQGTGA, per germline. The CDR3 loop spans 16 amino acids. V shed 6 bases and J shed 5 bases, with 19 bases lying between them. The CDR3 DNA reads TGTGCCAGCAGGTACTCAGGGAACACGGTAACCGGGGAGCTGTTTTTT. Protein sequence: CASRYSGNTVTGELFF.

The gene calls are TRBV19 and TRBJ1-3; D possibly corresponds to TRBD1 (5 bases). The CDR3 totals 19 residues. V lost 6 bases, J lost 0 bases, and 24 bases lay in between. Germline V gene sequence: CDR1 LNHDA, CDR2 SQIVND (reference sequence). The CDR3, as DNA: TGTGCCAGTAGGGAATGGGGCGACGGCCTCTCCGGCTCTGGAAACACCATATATTTT. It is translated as CASREWGDGLSGSGNTIYF.

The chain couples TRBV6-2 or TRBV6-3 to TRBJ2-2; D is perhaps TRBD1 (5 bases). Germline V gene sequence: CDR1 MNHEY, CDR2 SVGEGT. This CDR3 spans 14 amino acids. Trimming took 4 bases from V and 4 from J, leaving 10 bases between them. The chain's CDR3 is CASSSPTVTGELFF. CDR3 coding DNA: TGTGCCAGCAGTTCCCCGACAGTCACCGGGGAGCTGTTTTTT.

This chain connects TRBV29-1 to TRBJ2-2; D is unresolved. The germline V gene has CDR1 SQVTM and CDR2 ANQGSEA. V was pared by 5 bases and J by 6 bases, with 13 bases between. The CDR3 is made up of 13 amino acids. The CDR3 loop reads CSVSLFESGELFF. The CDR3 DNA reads TGCAGCGTTAGCCTGTTTGAGTCCGGGGAGCTGTTTTTT.

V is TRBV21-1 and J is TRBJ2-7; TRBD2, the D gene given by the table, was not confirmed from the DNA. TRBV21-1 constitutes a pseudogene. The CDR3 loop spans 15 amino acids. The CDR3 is CASSPPGGPYYEQYF. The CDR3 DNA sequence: TGTGCCAGCAGCCCCCCGGGGGGACCTTACTACGAGCAGTACTTC.

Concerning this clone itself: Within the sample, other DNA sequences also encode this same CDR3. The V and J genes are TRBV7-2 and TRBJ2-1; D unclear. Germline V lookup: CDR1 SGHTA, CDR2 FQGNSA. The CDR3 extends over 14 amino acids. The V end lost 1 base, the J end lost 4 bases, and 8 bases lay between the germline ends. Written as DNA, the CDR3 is TGTGCCAGCAGCTTAGTCTCTCTTTACAATGAGCAGTTCTTC. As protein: CASSLVSLYNEQFF.

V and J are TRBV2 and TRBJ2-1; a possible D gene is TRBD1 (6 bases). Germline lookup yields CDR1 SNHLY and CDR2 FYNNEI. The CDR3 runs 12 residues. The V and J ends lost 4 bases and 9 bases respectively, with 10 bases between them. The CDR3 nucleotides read TGTGCCAGCAGTGTCTCCAGGGGTGAGCAGTTCTTC. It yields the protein CASSVSRGEQFF.

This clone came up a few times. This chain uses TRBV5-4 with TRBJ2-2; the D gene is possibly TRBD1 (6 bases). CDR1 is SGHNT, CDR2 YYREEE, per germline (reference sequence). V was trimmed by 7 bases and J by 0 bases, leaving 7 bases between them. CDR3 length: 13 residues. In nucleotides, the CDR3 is TGTGCCAGCGGACAGACGAACACCGGGGAGCTGTTTTTT. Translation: CASGQTNTGELFF. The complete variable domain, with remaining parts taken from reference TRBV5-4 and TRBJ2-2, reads ETGVTQSPTHLIKTRGQQVTLRCSSQSGHNTVSWYQQALGQGPQFIFQYYREEENGRGNFPPRFSGLQFPNYSSELNVNALELDDSALYLCASGQTNTGELFFGEGSRLTVL.

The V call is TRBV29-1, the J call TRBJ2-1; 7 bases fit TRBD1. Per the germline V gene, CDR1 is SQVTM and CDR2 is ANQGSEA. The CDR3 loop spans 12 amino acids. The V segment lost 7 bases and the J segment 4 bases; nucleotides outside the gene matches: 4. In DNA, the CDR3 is TGCAGCGCGAGGGACAGTTACAATGAGCAGTTCTTC. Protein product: CSARDSYNEQFF.

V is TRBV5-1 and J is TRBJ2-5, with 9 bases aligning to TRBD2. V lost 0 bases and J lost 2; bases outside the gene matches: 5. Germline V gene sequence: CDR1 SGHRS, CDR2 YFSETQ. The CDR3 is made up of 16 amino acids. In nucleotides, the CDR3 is TGCGCCAGCAGCTTGGTAATAGCGGGGGAGCAAGAGACCCAGTACTTC. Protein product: CASSLVIAGEQETQYF. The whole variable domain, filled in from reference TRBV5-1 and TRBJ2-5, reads KAGVTQTPRYLIKTRGQQVTLSCSPISGHRSVSWYQQTPGQGLQFLFEYFSETQRNKGNFPGRFSGRQFSNSRSEMNVSTLELGDSALYLCASSLVIAGEQETQYFGPGTRLLVL.

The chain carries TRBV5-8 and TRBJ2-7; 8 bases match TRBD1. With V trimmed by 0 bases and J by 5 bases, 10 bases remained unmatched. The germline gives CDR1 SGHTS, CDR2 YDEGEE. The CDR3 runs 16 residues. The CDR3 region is CASSLAAAGGADEQYF. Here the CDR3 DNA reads TGTGCCAGCAGCTTGGCCGCGGCAGGGGGCGCAGACGAGCAGTACTTC.

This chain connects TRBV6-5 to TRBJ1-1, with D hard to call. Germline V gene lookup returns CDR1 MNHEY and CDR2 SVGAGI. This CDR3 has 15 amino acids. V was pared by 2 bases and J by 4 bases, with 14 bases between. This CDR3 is CASSYLDQGGTEAFF. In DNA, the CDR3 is TGTGCCAGCAGTTACCTGGACCAAGGAGGCACTGAAGCTTTCTTT.

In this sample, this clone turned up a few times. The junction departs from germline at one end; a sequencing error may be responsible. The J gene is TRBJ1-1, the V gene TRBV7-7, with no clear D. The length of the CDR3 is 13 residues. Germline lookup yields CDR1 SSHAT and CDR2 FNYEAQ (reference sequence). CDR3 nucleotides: TGTGCTAGCAGCTTAGATTGGAGCACTGAAGCTTTCTTT. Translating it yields CASSLDWSTEAFF. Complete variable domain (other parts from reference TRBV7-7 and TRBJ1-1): GAGVSQSPRYKVTKRGQDVTLRCDPISSHATLYWYQQALGQGPEFLTYFNYEAQPDKSGLPSDRFSAERPEGSISTLTIQRTEQRDSAMYRCASSLDWSTEAFFGQGTRLTVV.

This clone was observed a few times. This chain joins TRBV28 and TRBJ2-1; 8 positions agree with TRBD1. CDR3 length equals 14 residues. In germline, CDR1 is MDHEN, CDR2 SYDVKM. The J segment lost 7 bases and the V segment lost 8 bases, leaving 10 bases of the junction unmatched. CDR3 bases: TGTGCCAGCCTGGGGGACAGGTATTCAAATGAGCAGTTCTTC. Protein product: CASLGDRYSNEQFF.

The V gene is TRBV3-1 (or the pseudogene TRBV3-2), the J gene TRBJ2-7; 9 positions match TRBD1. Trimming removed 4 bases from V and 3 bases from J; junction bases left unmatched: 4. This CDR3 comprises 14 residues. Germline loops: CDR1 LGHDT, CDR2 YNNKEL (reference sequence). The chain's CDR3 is CASSPRQGDYEQYF. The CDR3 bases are TGTGCCAGCAGCCCTCGACAGGGGGACTACGAGCAGTACTTC.

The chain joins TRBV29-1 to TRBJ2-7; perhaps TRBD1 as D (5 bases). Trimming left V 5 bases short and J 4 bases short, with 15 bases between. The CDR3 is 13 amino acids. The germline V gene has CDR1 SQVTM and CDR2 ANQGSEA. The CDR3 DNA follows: TGCAGCGTTTACGGACAAAAGGGTTACGAGCAGTACTTC. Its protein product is CSVYGQKGYEQYF.

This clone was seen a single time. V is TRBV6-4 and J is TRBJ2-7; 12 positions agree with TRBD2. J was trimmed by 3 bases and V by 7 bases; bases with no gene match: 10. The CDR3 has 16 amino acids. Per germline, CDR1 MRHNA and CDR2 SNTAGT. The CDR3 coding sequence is TGTGCCAGCACCCGACTAGCGGGGGAATCCGACTACGAGCAGTACTTC. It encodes CASTRLAGESDYEQYF.

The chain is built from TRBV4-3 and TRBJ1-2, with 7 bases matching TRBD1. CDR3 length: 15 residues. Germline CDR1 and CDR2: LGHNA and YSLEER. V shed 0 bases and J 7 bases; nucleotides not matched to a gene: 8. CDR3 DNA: TGCGCCAGCAGCCAAGAACTAACAGGGGTTGCTGGCTACACCTTC. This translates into CASSQELTGVAGYTF.